This T cell receptor beta chain was sequenced in a study of T cell responses to AZD1222 COVID-19 vaccine. Broader study findings: Donors, mostly white British, included more females; clonal diversity was possibly underestimated. Epitopes outside B.1.351 and B.1.1.7 mutated regions reportedly drew nearly half of spike TCRs. Distributed over spike, vaccine-associated CD4 TCRs predominated at 160-218 and 743-854. Spike-specific TCR breadth and depth both grew after two AZD1222 doses.

Produced via immunoSEQ multiplex PCR; TCRdb's table is partial and in-frame only. In the table there are 160,000 or so clones, almost 90% of which are singletons. Germline V gives CDR1 SGDLS, CDR2 YYNGEE. Unmatched junction bases numbered 11, after V lost 4 bases and J lost 7 bases. There are 16 residues in the CDR3. In regard to this clone: The antigen is not known.

This sample comprised peripheral blood, obtained on day 0 of AZD1222 vaccination. This sequence originates from an adult in good health. The V and J genes are TRBV9 and TRBJ1-4; 9 bases are a match to TRBD1. CDR3 region: CASSMRGQGEAEKLFF. DNA for the CDR3: TGTGCCAGCAGCATGAGGGGACAGGGCGAGGCTGAAAAACTGTTTTTT.